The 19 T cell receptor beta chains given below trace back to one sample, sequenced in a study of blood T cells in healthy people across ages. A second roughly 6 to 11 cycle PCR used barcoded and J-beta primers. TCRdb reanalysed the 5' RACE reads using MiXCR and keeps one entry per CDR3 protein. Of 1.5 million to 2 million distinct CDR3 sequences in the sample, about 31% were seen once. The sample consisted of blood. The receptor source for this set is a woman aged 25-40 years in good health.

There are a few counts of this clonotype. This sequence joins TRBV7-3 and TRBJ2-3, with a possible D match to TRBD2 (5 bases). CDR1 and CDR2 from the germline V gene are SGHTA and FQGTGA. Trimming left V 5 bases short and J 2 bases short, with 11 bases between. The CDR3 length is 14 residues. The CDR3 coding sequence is TGTGCCAGCAGCCCGTGGGGAGACACAGATACGCAGTATTTT. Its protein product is CASSPWGDTDTQYF.

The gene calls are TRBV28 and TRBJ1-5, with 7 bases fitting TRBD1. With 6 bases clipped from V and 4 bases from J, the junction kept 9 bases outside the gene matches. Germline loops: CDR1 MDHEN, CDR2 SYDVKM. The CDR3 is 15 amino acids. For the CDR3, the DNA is TGTGCCAGCAGGCGACAGGGTTCGTGGAATCAGCCCCAGCATTTT. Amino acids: CASRRQGSWNQPQHF.

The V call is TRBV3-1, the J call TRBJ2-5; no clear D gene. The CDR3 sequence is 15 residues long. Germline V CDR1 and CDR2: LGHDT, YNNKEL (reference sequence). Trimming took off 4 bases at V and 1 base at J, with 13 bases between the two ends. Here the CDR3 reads CASSLLILAQETQYF. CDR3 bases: TGTGCCAGCAGCCTGTTAATCTTGGCCCAAGAGACCCAGTACTTC.

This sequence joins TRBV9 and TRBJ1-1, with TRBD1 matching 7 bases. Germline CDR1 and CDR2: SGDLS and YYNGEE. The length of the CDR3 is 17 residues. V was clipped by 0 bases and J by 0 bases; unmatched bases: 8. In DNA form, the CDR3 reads TGTGCCAGCAGCGTAGGGGACAGCACTCGGGTGAACACTGAAGCTTTCTTT. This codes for CASSVGDSTRVNTEAFF. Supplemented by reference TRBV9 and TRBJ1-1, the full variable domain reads DSGVTQTPKHLITATGQRVTLRCSPRSGDLSVYWYQQSLDQGLQFLIQYYNGEERAKGNILERFSAQQFPDLHSELNLSSLELGDSALYFCASSVGDSTRVNTEAFFGQGTRLTVV.

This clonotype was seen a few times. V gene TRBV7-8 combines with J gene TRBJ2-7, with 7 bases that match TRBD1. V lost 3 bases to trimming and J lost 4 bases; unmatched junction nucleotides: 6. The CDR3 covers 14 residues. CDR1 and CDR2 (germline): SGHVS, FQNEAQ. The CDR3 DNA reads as TGTGCCAGCAGCTTTGGGCAGGGGGAGTACGAGCAGTACTTC. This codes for CASSFGQGEYEQYF.

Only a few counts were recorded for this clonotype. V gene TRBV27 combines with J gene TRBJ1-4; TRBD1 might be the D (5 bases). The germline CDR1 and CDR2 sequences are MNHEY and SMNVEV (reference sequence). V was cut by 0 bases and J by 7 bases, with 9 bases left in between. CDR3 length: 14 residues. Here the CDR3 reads CASSLSQAGEKLFF. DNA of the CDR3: TGTGCCAGCAGTTTATCACAGGCGGGTGAAAAACTGTTTTTT.

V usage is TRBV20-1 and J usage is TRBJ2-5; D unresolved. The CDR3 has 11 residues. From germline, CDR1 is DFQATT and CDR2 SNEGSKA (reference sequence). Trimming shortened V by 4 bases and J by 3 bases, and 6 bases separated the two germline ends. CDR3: CSAIQKETQYF. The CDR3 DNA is TGCAGTGCTATACAGAAAGAGACCCAGTACTTC.

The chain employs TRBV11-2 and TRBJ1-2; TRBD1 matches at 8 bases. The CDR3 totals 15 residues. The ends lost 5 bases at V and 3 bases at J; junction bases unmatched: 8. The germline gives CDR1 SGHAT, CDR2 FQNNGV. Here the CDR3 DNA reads TGTGCCAGCAGCGCCAGACAGGGGTGGGACTATGGCTACACCTTC. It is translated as CASSARQGWDYGYTF.

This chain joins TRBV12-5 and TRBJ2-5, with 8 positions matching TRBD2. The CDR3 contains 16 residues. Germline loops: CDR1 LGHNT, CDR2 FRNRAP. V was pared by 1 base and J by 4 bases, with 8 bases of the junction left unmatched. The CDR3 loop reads CASGLGLRGGPETQYF. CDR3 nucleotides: TGTGCTAGTGGTTTGGGGCTCCGCGGGGGGCCAGAGACCCAGTACTTC.

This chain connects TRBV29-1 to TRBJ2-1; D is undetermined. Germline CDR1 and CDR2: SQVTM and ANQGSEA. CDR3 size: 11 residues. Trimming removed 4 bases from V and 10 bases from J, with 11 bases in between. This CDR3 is CSVGPPPEQFF. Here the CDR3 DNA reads TGCAGCGTTGGGCCCCCCCCGGAGCAGTTCTTC.

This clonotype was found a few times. In DNA, the CDR3 is TGTGCCAGCAGCAACCGTCCGGGGCTAGGCTATGGCTACACCTTC. Protein: CASSNRPGLGYGYTF. The chain recombines TRBV9 with TRBJ1-2, with D possibly being TRBD1 (5 bases). The CDR3 length is 15 residues. CDR1 is SGDLS and CDR2 is YYNGEE in the germline V gene. The V and J ends lost 4 bases and 4 bases respectively, with 17 bases between them.

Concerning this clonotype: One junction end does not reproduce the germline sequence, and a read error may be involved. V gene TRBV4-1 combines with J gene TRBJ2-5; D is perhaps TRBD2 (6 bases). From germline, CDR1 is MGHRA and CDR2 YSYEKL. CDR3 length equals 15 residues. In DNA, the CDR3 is TGCGCCAGCAGCCAAGTATGGGGATCGGGGGAGACCCGGTACTTC. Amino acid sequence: CASSQVWGSGETRYF.

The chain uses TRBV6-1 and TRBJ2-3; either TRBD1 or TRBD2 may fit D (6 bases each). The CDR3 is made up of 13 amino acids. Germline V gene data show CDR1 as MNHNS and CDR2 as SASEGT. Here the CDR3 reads CVTSQGGTDTQYF. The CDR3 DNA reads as TGTGTCACATCTCAAGGGGGGACAGATACGCAGTATTTT.

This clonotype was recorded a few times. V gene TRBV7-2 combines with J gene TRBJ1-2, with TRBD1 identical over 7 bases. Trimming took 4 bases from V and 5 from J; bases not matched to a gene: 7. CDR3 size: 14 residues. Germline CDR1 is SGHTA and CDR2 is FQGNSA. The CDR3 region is CASSYPTGTYGYTF. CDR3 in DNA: TGTGCCAGCAGCTACCCGACAGGGACTTATGGCTACACCTTC.

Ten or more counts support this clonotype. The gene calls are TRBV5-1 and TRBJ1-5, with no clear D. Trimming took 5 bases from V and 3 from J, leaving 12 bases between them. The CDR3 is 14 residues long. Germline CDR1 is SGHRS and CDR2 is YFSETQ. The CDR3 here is CASSTDGVNQPQHF. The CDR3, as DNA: TGCGCCAGCAGTACCGACGGCGTCAATCAGCCCCAGCATTTT.

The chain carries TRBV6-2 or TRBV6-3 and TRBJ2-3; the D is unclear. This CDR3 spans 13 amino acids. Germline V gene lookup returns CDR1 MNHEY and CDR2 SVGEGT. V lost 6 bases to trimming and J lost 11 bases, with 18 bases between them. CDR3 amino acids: CASRNGGCDGQYF. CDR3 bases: TGTGCCAGCAGGAACGGCGGCTGCGACGGGCAGTATTTT.

The CDR3: CSAPAEREFENEQFF. As DNA, the CDR3 is TGCAGTGCTCCGGCGGAGCGGGAGTTCGAAAATGAGCAGTTCTTC. The V gene is TRBV20-1, the J gene TRBJ2-1; 8 bases match TRBD2. The CDR3 runs 15 residues. The V and J ends lost 5 bases and 7 bases, in that order; junction bases with no gene match: 13. Germline V gene data show CDR1 as DFQATT and CDR2 as SNEGSKA (reference sequence).

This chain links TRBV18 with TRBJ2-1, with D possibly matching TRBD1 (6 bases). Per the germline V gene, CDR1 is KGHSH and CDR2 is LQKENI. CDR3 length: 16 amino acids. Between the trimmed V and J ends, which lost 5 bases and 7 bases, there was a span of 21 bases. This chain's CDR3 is CASSFFGRDKANEQFF. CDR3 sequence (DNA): TGTGCCAGCTCATTCTTTGGACGGGACAAGGCGAATGAGCAGTTCTTC.

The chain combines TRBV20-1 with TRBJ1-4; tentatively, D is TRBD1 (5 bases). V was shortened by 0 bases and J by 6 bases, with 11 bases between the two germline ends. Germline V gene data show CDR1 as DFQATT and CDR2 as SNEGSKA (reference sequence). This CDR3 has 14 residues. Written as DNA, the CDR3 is TGCAGTGCTAGAGATGGGGGGTTGGATGAAAAACTGTTTTTT. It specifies CSARDGGLDEKLFF.